These 16 T cell receptor beta chains were all obtained from the same sample, sequenced in a study of T cells in Graves' hyperthyroidism and ophthalmopathy. RNA transcripts served as the template for amplifying TCR beta CDR3 regions. A set of HTBI primers served as the primers for a first-round RT-PCR of the TCR CDR3. A single record per CDR3 protein comes from TCRdb applying MiXCR to the multiplex PCR reads. Among about half a million distinct CDR3 sequences, around 24% were seen once, and the ten largest hold roughly 12%. Sequencing was performed on blood. The receptor set was obtained from a woman in her 30s with Graves' ophthalmopathy.

The sample holds many counts of this clonotype. The chain joins TRBV29-1 to TRBJ1-2, with D unclear. The germline V gene has CDR1 SQVTM and CDR2 ANQGSEA. CDR3 length equals 16 residues. The V end was cut by 3 bases, the J end by 1 base, with 18 bases between. CDR3 nucleotides: TGCAGCGTTGATTTGTATGTACAAACCCTTAACTATGGCTACACCTTC. This translates into CSVDLYVQTLNYGYTF.

On this clonotype: One end of the junction does not line up with germline, which may come from a read error. This sequence joins TRBV27 and TRBJ1-1; D possibly corresponds to TRBD1 (5 bases). The CDR3 totals 13 residues. Germline assignment: CDR1 MNHEY and CDR2 SMNVEV (reference sequence). The CDR3 is CASSSDNKPEAFF. CDR3 DNA: TGTGCCAGCAGTTCGGACAATAAACCTGAAGCTTTCTTC.

This clonotype was counted ten times or more. The CDR3 nucleotides read TGTGCCAGCTCACCAGCCGACAGGAACTATGGCTACACCTTC. Its protein product is CASSPADRNYGYTF. The V gene is TRBV18, the J gene TRBJ1-2, with D maybe TRBD1 (6 bases). The CDR3 length is 14 residues. Trimming removed 2 bases at V and 2 bases at J, with 9 bases between. Germline-derived CDR1 and CDR2 are KGHSH and LQKENI.

In this sample, this clonotype turned up a few times. This chain joins TRBV7-9 and TRBJ1-3, with 8 positions matching TRBD1. CDR1 and CDR2 from the germline V gene are SEHNR and FQNEAQ (reference sequence). J lost 0 bases, V lost 7 bases, and 5 bases had no gene match. This CDR3 spans 15 amino acids. CDR3 region: CASTSTGGSGNTIYF. CDR3 DNA sequence: TGTGCCAGCACATCCACAGGGGGCTCTGGAAACACCATATATTTT. Supplemented by reference TRBV7-9 and TRBJ1-3, the full variable domain reads DTGVSQNPRHKITKRGQNVTFRCDPISEHNRLYWYRQTLGQGPEFLTYFQNEAQLEKSRLLSDRFSAERPKGSFSTLEIQRTEQGDSAMYLCASTSTGGSGNTIYFGEGSWLTVV.

The chain recombines TRBV29-1 with TRBJ2-5; 11 bases map to TRBD2. The CDR3 extends over 14 amino acids. The V gene's germline CDR1 is SQVTM and CDR2 ANQGSEA. The V and J ends lost 7 bases and 1 base, in that order; junction bases with no gene match: 5. CDR3 loop: CSASLAGAQETQYF. In DNA form, the CDR3 reads TGCAGCGCCTCACTAGCGGGAGCCCAAGAGACCCAGTACTTC.

This clonotype has at least ten counts. The chain combines TRBV12-3 or TRBV12-4 with TRBJ1-5; no reliable D call. The V end lost 6 bases, the J end lost 1 base, and 10 bases lay between the germline ends. CDR3 size: 14 residues. Here the CDR3 DNA reads TGTGCCAGCAGGAGCGTGGGAAGCAATCAGCCCCAGCATTTT. Its protein is CASRSVGSNQPQHF.

V is TRBV6-2 or TRBV6-3 and J is TRBJ1-1, with D possibly TRBD1 on 6 matching bases. The CDR3 covers 14 residues. Germline values: CDR1 MNHEY, CDR2 SVGEGT. The ends were cut back, 10 bases at V and 7 bases at J, with 22 bases in the middle. The CDR3: CATAAVTGGDEAFF. As DNA, the CDR3 is TGTGCCACCGCAGCAGTGACAGGAGGTGATGAAGCTTTCTTT.

This clonotype has a count of ten or more. The rearrangement joins TRBV10-3 to TRBJ1-5, with 8 bases lining up with TRBD1. CDR3 length: 14 residues. V trimming: 6 bases; J trimming: 7 bases; junction bases outside the gene matches: 8. Germline-derived CDR1 and CDR2 are ENHRY and SYGVKD. The CDR3 nucleotides read TGTGCCATCAGCGCGGACAGGGACTACCAGCCCCAGCATTTT. It specifies CAISADRDYQPQHF.

This CDR3 reads CSASLAGGFFSYEQYF. The CDR3 DNA follows: TGCAGTGCTTCTTTAGCGGGCGGCTTCTTCTCCTACGAGCAGTACTTC. V gene TRBV20-1 combines with J gene TRBJ2-7; 7 bases match TRBD2. The V gene end was trimmed by 5 bases and the J gene end by 0 bases; junction bases not matched to a gene: 13. This CDR3 is built from 16 residues. The germline V gene has CDR1 DFQATT and CDR2 SNEGSKA (reference sequence).

In its sample, this clonotype was seen a few times. The rearrangement uses TRBV6-2 or TRBV6-3 and TRBJ1-5; 8 nucleotides align to TRBD1. The ends lost 5 bases at V and 0 bases at J; junction bases unmatched: 12. Per the germline V gene, CDR1 is MNHEY and CDR2 is SVGEGT. CDR3 length equals 18 residues. The CDR3 loop reads CASSPSPGGYHSNQPQHF. Written as DNA, the CDR3 is TGTGCCAGCAGTCCCTCCCCAGGGGGCTATCATAGCAATCAGCCCCAGCATTTT.

This clonotype was observed many times. The chain joins TRBV5-1 to TRBJ2-7; D uncertain. The germline gives CDR1 SGHRS, CDR2 YFSETQ. There are 13 residues in the CDR3. Trimming cost V 0 bases and J 4 bases, with 8 bases left between them. CDR3 sequence (DNA): TGCGCCAGCAGCTTGGACCTCGAGTACGAGCAGTACTTC. It translates to CASSLDLEYEQYF.

Only a few counts were recorded for this clonotype. The V and J genes are TRBV18 and TRBJ2-7; a weak D match, TRBD1 (6 bases). This CDR3 region has 15 residues. Germline V gene sequence: CDR1 KGHSH, CDR2 LQKENI. V was pared by 0 bases and J by 4 bases, with 13 bases between. The CDR3 coding sequence is TGTGCCAGCTCACCACCCCCAGGGGCCACGTACGAGCAGTACTTC. Its translation is CASSPPPGATYEQYF.

The V call is TRBV6-1, the J call TRBJ1-5, with D maybe TRBD1 (6 bases). V was clipped by 7 bases and J by 3 bases, with 10 bases between them. In germline, CDR1 is MNHNS, CDR2 SASEGT. This CDR3 spans 13 amino acids. The CDR3 region has the DNA TGTGCCAGCAAAGGGACAACCAATCAGCCCCAGCATTTT. Residues: CASKGTTNQPQHF.

This clonotype was picked up many times. J is TRBJ2-7 and V is TRBV20-1; tentative D call: TRBD1 (6 bases). CDR3 size: 16 residues. CDR1 is DFQATT and CDR2 is SNEGSKA in the germline V gene (reference sequence). The germline V and J ends were trimmed by 4 bases and 1 base, with 20 bases remaining between them. The CDR3, as DNA: TGCAGTGCTACCTCTCCGGGACAAAAAATGTCCTACGAGCAGTACTTC. Translation gives CSATSPGQKMSYEQYF.

The chain couples TRBV28 to TRBJ1-1; D ambiguous. Looked up from germline, CDR1 is MDHEN and CDR2 is SYDVKM. CDR3 length equals 14 residues. Trimming stripped 3 bases from V and 4 bases from J, with 12 bases between. The chain's CDR3 is CASSLPTWGTEAFF. The CDR3 DNA is TGTGCCAGCAGTTTGCCGACGTGGGGCACTGAAGCTTTCTTT.

This clonotype was observed at least ten times. One end of the junction fails to match germline, which may point to a read error. The genes are TRBV7-2 and TRBJ1-1, with D possibly matching TRBD1 (5 bases). This CDR3 contains 14 residues. Germline V gene data show CDR1 as SGHTA and CDR2 as FQGNSA. CDR3 region: CASSLDGGGTEAFF. The CDR3 DNA is TGCGCCAGCAGCTTGGATGGGGGAGGAACTGAAGCTTTCTTT.